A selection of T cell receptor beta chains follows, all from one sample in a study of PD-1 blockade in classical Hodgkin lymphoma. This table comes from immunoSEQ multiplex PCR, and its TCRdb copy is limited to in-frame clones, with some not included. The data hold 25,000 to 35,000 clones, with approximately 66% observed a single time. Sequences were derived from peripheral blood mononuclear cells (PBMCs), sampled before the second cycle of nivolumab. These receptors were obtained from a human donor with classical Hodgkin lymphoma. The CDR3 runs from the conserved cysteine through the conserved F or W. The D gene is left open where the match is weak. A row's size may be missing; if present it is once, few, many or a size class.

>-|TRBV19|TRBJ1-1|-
TGTGCCAGTAGTTTTCTCGGGGCTGAAGCTTTCTTT
CASSFLGAEAFF
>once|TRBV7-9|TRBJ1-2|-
TGTGCCAGCAGCGTGGACGGAGACCTTAACTATGGCTACACCTTC
CASSVDGDLNYGYTF
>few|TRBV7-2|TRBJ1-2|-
TGTGCCAGCAGCTTAGAGGGCAACTCCTATGGCTACACCTTC
CASSLEGNSYGYTF
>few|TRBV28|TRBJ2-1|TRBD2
TGTGCCAGCAGCTCTCGGGAGGGGTACAATGAGCAGTTCTTC
CASSSREGYNEQFF
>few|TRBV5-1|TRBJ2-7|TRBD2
TGCGCCAGCAGCTTGGGGGCGGGGGGGCTCGCCTACGAGCAGTACTTC
CASSLGAGGLAYEQYF
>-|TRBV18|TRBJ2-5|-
TGTGCCAGCTCACCAACAGGATTAGAGACCCAGTACTTC
CASSPTGLETQYF
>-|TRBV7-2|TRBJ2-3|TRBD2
TGTGCCAGCAGCTCAGGACTAGTTTATACGCAGTATTTT
CASSSGLVYTQYF
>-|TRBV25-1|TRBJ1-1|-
TGTGCCAGCAGAGGAATTCGGACTGAAGCTTTCTTT
CASRGIRTEAFF
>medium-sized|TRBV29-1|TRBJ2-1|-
TGCAGCGTTGAGTGGGACAACAACAATGAGCAGTTCTTC
CSVEWDNNNEQFF
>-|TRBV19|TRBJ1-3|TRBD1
TGTGCCAGTAGTTATATCGGGACAGGGGGTGGAAACACCATATATTTT
CASSYIGTGGGNTIYF
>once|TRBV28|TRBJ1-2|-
TGTGCCAGCAGTCGACAGCTGGGGCACTATGGCTACACCTTC
CASSRQLGHYGYTF
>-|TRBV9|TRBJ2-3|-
TGTGCCAGCAGATTACCACGAGATACGCAGTATTTT
CASRLPRDTQYF
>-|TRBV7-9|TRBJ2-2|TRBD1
TGTGCCAGCAGCTTCAAACAGGGGGCGAGCGGGGAGCTGTTTTTT
CASSFKQGASGELFF
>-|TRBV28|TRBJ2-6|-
TGTGCCAGCAGTTTAGTGGGTCCCTCTGGGGCCAACGTCCTGACTTTC
CASSLVGPSGANVLTF
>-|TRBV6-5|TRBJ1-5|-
TGTGCCAGCAGTTACAGAGGGCCTCAGCCCCAGCATTTT
CASSYRGPQPQHF
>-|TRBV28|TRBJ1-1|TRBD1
TGTGCCAGCAGTTTAGGGGGCCTTACAACAGGGGTTTTCTTT
CASSLGGLTTGVFF
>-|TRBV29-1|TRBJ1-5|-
TGCAGCGTTGAAGAGGCAGAAAATCAGCCCCAGCATTTT
CSVEEAENQPQHF
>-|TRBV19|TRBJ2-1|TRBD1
TGTGCCAGTAGTACCTCTAGCCAGGGGGTCAATGAGCAGTTCTTC
CASSTSSQGVNEQFF
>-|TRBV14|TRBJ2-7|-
TGTGCCAGCAGCCAAGAACCGGCATCCTACGAGCAGTACTTC
CASSQEPASYEQYF
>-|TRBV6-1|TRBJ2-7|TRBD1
TGTGCCAGCCGATGGACAGGGGGCTTTTACGAGCAGTACTTC
CASRWTGGFYEQYF
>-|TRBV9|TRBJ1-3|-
TGTGCCAGCAGCGTAGGATCCTCTGGAAACACCATATATTTT
CASSVGSSGNTIYF
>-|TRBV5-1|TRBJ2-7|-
TGCGCCAGCAGCTTACAGGTTCTCGGGGAGCAGTACTTC
CASSLQVLGEQYF
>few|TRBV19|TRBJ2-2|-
TGTGCCAGTAGTATAGAGGGCACTTCGAACACCGGGGAGCTGTTTTTT
CASSIEGTSNTGELFF
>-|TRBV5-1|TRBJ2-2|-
TGCGCCAGCAGCTTGGAGGGGGGAACGAACACCGGGGAGCTGTTTTTT
CASSLEGGTNTGELFF
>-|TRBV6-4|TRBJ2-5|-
TGTGCCAGCACGGGTGGATCAGGGAAAAAGACCCAGTACTTC
CASTGGSGKKTQYF
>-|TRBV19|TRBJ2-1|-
TGTGCCAGTAGTATAACGGCGGGACCCTACAATGAGCAGTTCTTC
CASSITAGPYNEQFF
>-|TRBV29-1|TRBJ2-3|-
TGCAGCGTTCGACTGAGCACAGATACGCAGTATTTT
CSVRLSTDTQYF
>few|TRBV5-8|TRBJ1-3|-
TGTGCCAGCAGTACTCAGGGAAACACCATATATTTT
CASSTQGNTIYF
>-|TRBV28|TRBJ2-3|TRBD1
TGTGCCAGCAGGACAGGGGGGGAAGATACGCAGTATTTT
CASRTGGEDTQYF
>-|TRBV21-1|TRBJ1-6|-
TGTGCCAGCAGCAACCCCGACAAGAGCTCCTATAATTCACCCCTCCACTTT
CASSNPDKSSYNSPLHF
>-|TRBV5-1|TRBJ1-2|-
TGCGCCAGCAGCTTGGGACCTAACTATGGCTACACCTTC
CASSLGPNYGYTF
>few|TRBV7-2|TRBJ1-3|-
TGTGCCAGCAGCTCTGTATCTACCTCTGGAAACACCATATATTTT
CASSSVSTSGNTIYF
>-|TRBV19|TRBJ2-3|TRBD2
TGTGCCAGTAGTATGGTTAGCGGGATTACAGATACGCAGTATTTT
CASSMVSGITDTQYF
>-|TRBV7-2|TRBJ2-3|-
TGTGCCAGCAGCCCCAGTTTTACAGATACGCAGTATTTT
CASSPSFTDTQYF
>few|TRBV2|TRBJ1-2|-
TGTGCCAGCAGTGAACAGGGGAACTATGGCTACACCTTC
CASSEQGNYGYTF
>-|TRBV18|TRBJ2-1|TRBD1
TGTGCCAGCTCACCCGGGACAGGTGCCAATGAGCAGTTCTTC
CASSPGTGANEQFF
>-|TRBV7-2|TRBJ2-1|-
TGTGCCAGCAGCTTTACCGAGGGTTATGAGCAGTTCTTC
CASSFTEGYEQFF
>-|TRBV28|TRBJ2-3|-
TGTGCCAGCAGTAATTTAGGAACAGTTCAGTATTTT
CASSNLGTVQYF
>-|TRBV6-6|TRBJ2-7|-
TGTGCCAGCAGTCCAGGCCAATCCTACAAGCAGTACTTC
CASSPGQSYKQYF
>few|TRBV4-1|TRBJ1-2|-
TGCGCCAGCAGCTCGAATCGGGCAACCTTTAGCTATGGCTACACCTTC
CASSSNRATFSYGYTF
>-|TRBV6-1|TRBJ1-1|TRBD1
TGTGCCAGCAGTAAAGACAGGGGTCCCCACGGGGCTGAAGCTTTCTTT
CASSKDRGPHGAEAFF
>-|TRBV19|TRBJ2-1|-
TGTGCCAGTAGTGGTCGCGGAGGGGGGACCTACAATGAGCAGTTCTTC
CASSGRGGGTYNEQFF
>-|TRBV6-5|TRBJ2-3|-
TGTGCCAGCAAAAACGCCGGGGCAGATACGCAGTATTTT
CASKNAGADTQYF
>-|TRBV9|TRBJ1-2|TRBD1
TGTGCCAGCAGCCCGGGACAGGGCCGCAACTATGGCTACACCTTC
CASSPGQGRNYGYTF
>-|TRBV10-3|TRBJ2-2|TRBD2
TGTGCCATCGCAGCGGGGGGCCCGAACACCGGGGAGCTGTTTTTT
CAIAAGGPNTGELFF
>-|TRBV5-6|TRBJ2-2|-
TGTGCCAGCAGCTTGGCGCACCTGAACACCGGGGAGCTGTTTTTT
CASSLAHLNTGELFF
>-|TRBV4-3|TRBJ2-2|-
TGCGCCAGCAGCCAACTGGGGGACGCCGGGGAGCTGTTTTTT
CASSQLGDAGELFF
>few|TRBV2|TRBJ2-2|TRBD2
TGTGCCAGCAGTCAGACTAGCGGGGCCTTGAACACCGGGGAGCTGTTTTTT
CASSQTSGALNTGELFF
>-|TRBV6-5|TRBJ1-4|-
TGTGCCAGCAGGCCCAGGGGCGGAGCTAATGAAAAACTGTTTTTT
CASRPRGGANEKLFF
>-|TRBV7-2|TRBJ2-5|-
TGTGCCAGCAGCTTAGCCGGCGTGTCGGCCCAGTACTTC
CASSLAGVSAQYF
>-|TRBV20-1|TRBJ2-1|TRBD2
TGCAGTGCGACTAGCGGCCCAAGGGAGTTCTTC
CSATSGPREFF
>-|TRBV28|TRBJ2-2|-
TGTGCCAGCAGTTTATTGGCCGGCACGGCCGGGGAGCTGTTTTTT
CASSLLAGTAGELFF